This T cell receptor beta chain was identified during a study of blood T cell repertoires in COVID-19 (TCRdb year 2020). In the study overall: Samples from collaborators originated in the United States, Italy and Spain and spanned both the acute and convalescent phases of COVID-19. Samples were obtained from the ongoing ImmuneRACE study (first 160 participants) and from about 1,300 subjects provided by 6 global collaborators. The dataset comprised deeply sampled blood TCRbeta repertoires from subjects exposed to, actively infected with, or recovered from COVID-19. A de-identified subject ID, COVID-19 status, age in years and sex were almost always included in the sample metadata. The repertoires were released in a freely available public database meant as a resource for research on the immune response to SARS-CoV-2. The material from the prospective study consisted of cDNA or gDNA derived from T cells, B-cell-depleted T cells, or PBMCs. Where available, HLA class I and class II types were obtained from metadata supplied by the sample provider rather than from assay-based typing.

TCRbeta CDR3 regions were amplified from genomic DNA using the immunoSEQ Assay, a bias-controlled multiplex PCR. The authors processed their data as follows. The number of nucleated cells in each sample was estimated by amplification of reference gene primers within the assay. To quantify the absolute abundance of each unique TCRbeta CDR3 rearrangement, sequence reads were collapsed and filtered. For each sample, productive Simpson clonality was calculated as the square root of Simpson's diversity index across productive rearrangements. This immuneACCESS table, as held by TCRdb, lists in-frame sequences with V and J called but not all clones. Of the missing ones, under half trace to an unresolved V gene in checked studies; the others have no known cause. V, J and clone size are those of that table, while D and trimming were read from the DNA. This sample lists more than 300,000 clones; more than 90% were detected once. The ten largest clones take up 3.5% to 5% of the sample.

The CDR3 sequence holds 15 residues, the cysteine and phenylalanine included. Left in the record is the CDR3 DNA by itself, 45 bases read in frame from the first base. As encoded in the germline V gene, CDR1 is LGHNA while CDR2 is YSLEER. V loses 1 base of germline sequence and J loses 2 bases, and the interval between the two ends is 12 bases. The research as a whole found: The amount of clinical and demographic metadata varied by source and participant and was provided uncurated.

Concerning this clone itself: Its cognate antigen has yet to be identified. No clone much larger than this one lies a single base away; base qualities are absent.

In the prospective study, participants were roughly 18 to 100 years old, resided in under 30 geographic areas of the United States, and were enrolled through a virtual design. In the prospective study, participants were assigned to cohorts based on the clinical history participants reported in a screening survey and a study questionnaire. Exposed participants had been in contact, within 2 weeks of entering the study, with a person who had a PCR-confirmed or clinician-diagnosed case of COVID-19. Mobile phlebotomists in the prospective study collected whole blood, serum and a nasopharyngeal or oropharyngeal swab from every participant. Prospective study participants could optionally give additional blood draws and questionnaires over an approximately 2-month period. Blood samples from the prospective study were shipped frozen or at room temperature prior to DNA extraction.

The origin of this receptor is a woman in her thirties who had been exposed to COVID-19. The rearrangement combines TRBV4-3 with TRBJ2-7; the D gene is perhaps TRBD2, from 7 matching bases. Sequenced sample: PBMCs or T cells enriched from blood (not recorded which). The bases are TGCGCCAGCAGCCAAGGTATAGGGGGGGCCTACGAGCAGTACTTC. This gives the protein CASSQGIGGAYEQYF.